This note documents a single T cell receptor beta chain sequence. This record comes from a study of monozygotic twins with inflammatory bowel disease. Germline values: CDR1 SGHVS, CDR2 FNYEAQ. The CDR3 length is 16 residues. TCRdb re-called the 5' RACE reads and catalogs CDR3 proteins one per entry, DNA excluded. The sample includes 95,000 to 110,000 distinct CDR3 sequences. This sequence originates from a human donor with ulcerative colitis or Crohn's disease, or a healthy co-twin of an affected twin (not recorded which). The chain uses TRBV7-6 and TRBJ1-1; TCRdb lists TRBD1, though no DNA is available to test this call. The sequenced sample consisted of blood. CDR3 region: CASSFSTGTMNTEAFF.